A selection of T cell receptor beta chains follows, all from one sample in a study of blood T cell repertoires in COVID-19. Only in-frame clones appear in the TCRdb table, and some are missing; sequencing was by immunoSEQ multiplex PCR. The sample records fewer than 150,000 clones, approximately 81% being singletons. The sample taken for sequencing was peripheral blood. These receptors were collected from a woman between 25 and 40 years old who had recovered from COVID-19. The CDR3 runs from the conserved cysteine through the conserved F or W. The size of a clone is reported for some rows only, either as once, few or many, or as a class for expanded clones.

CASSLGRTSGGNEQFF	few	TRBV7-2
CSVEPEGAFNYGYTF	once	TRBV29-1
CASSPMRSSYEQYF	-	TRBV6-5
CASSLRGGNTEAFF	-	TRBV5-4
CSVEAGTSPEAFF	-	TRBV29-1
CASSPSGRPYNEQFF	-	TRBV6-5
CASSGMWAGYGYTF	-	TRBV7-9
CASRLGQGAYEQYF	-	TRBV5-1
CASSPRDRKDNEQFF	-	TRBV11-2
CASSLSGGKKTEAFF	-	TRBV27
CSVEDRTGWVLTF	-	TRBV29-1
CASSEAPARAFF	-	TRBV6-1
CASSQDPRESGSNEQFF	-	TRBV3-1/TRBV3-2
CASSQGSSGGNEQFF	-	TRBV3-1/TRBV3-2
CASSESGGADQETQYF	-	TRBV10-1
CSVTGDPRDEKLFF	-	TRBV29-1
CASSVEPSANIQYF	-	TRBV9
CASSTQGQAQGAFF	once	TRBV19
CACNRDNSGNTIYF	-	TRBV6-5
CASSWGDRGLQETQYF	many	TRBV7-9
CASSTHTGQGANGYTF	-	TRBV7-9
CASRLTSGGTYEQYF	-	TRBV3-1/TRBV3-2